Shown below are 22 T cell receptor beta chains from a single sample sequenced in a study of cytomegalovirus exposure and HLA in healthy donors (TCRdb year 2017). The library was prepared using the immunoSEQ multiplex PCR assay. The multiplex PCR relied on a mix of 60 forward primers for TCR Vbeta segments and 13 reverse primers for TCR Jbeta segments. TCRdb stores this immuneACCESS table with in-frame sequences only. Part of the clones is absent; in the studies checked, under half of the shortfall reflects unresolved V genes, and no reason is known for the rest. For this sample there are approximately 110,000 clones; around 69% appear just once. The top ten clonotypes cover 8% to 8.5% of the sample. Sequencing input: PBMCs. The receptors were sampled from a woman aged 40-49 years in good health and CMV-seropositive.

The chain recombines TRBV29-1 with TRBJ1-2, with D perhaps matching TRBD1 (6 bases). The CDR3 consists of 14 residues. V lost 3 bases to trimming and J lost 5 bases, with 16 bases between them. CDR1 SQVTM and CDR2 ANQGSEA come from the germline V gene. The DNA for the CDR3 is TGCAGCGTTGAGGGCCCCGGGACAACTTATGGCTACACCTTC. This gives the protein CSVEGPGTTYGYTF.

This clone was observed once. J is TRBJ1-2 and V is TRBV5-6, with D perhaps matching TRBD1 (5 bases). This CDR3 contains 13 residues. Germline-derived CDR1 and CDR2 are SGHDT and YYEEEE. V shed 4 bases and J shed 7 bases, with 14 bases lying between them. The DNA for the CDR3 is TGTGCCAGCAGCGGAGGGGTAGGTGGTGGCTACACCTTC. It yields the protein CASSGGVGGGYTF.

This chain connects TRBV25-1 to TRBJ1-1, with TRBD1 matching over 9 bases. The V gene's germline CDR1 is MGHDK and CDR2 SYGVNS. V dropped 0 bases and J dropped 10; count of bases not matched to a gene: 3. This CDR3 region has 13 residues. CDR3 nucleotide sequence: TGTGCCAGCAGTGAATACCGGACAGGGGCAGCTTTCTTT. It specifies CASSEYRTGAAFF.

This clone was recorded once. The V gene is TRBV4-1, the J gene TRBJ1-2; TRBD1 agrees at 9 bases. The junction had 11 bases not matched to a gene; V was cut back by 0 bases and J by 6 bases. The CDR3 extends over 17 amino acids. CDR1 and CDR2 from the germline V gene are MGHRA and YSYEKL. The CDR3 sequence: CASSQDVARQGVNGYTF. The CDR3 coding sequence is TGCGCCAGCAGCCAAGATGTCGCGAGACAGGGGGTTAATGGCTACACCTTC.

CDR3 coding DNA: TGCAGCGTTGATAACAGGGTCGAAGAGACCCAGTACTTC. Protein sequence: CSVDNRVEETQYF. The chain employs TRBV29-1 and TRBJ2-5; TRBD1 is a possible D gene (6 bases). CDR1 is SQVTM and CDR2 is ANQGSEA in the germline V gene. CDR3 length equals 13 residues. Between the trimmed V and J ends, which lost 3 bases and 3 bases, there was a span of 11 bases.

V and J are TRBV5-1 and TRBJ1-3, with 9 bases that match TRBD1. The CDR3 sequence is 16 residues long. Germline V gives CDR1 SGHRS, CDR2 YFSETQ. The ends lost 0 bases at V and 5 bases at J; junction bases unmatched: 6. Written as DNA, the CDR3 is TGCGCCAGCAGCTTGGGTACAGGGGGCCCCCGAAACACCATATATTTT. This encodes CASSLGTGGPRNTIYF.

The table lists this clone with a few counts. The rearrangement joins TRBV7-6 to TRBJ2-7; TRBD1 agrees at 7 bases. Germline assignment: CDR1 SGHVS and CDR2 FNYEAQ. The CDR3 length is 14 residues. Trimming took 2 bases from V and 1 from J; bases not matched to a gene: 2. The CDR3 coding sequence is TGTGCCAGCAGCTTATCGACAGGGTCCTACGAGCAGTACTTC. Protein product: CASSLSTGSYEQYF.

The genes are TRBV5-8 and TRBJ2-1; D not certain. The length of the CDR3 is 11 residues. Trimming cost V 5 bases and J 6 bases, with 6 bases left between them. Looked up from germline, CDR1 is SGHTS and CDR2 is YDEGEE. CDR3 nucleotide sequence: TGTGCCAGCAGTCCCGTCAATGAGCAGTTCTTC. Translation gives CASSPVNEQFF.

The chain employs TRBV6-1 and TRBJ1-1, with 8 bases fitting TRBD1. CDR3 length: 13 amino acids. After removal of 9 bases from V and 6 bases from J, the junction contained 9 bases not matched to a gene. Per the germline V gene, CDR1 is MNHNS and CDR2 is SASEGT. The CDR3 DNA reads as TGTGCCAGTCGTGGGACAGGTAAATCTGAAGCTTTCTTT. Protein: CASRGTGKSEAFF.

The V gene is TRBV20-1, the J gene TRBJ1-1; no firm D call. Trimming shortened V by 6 bases and J by 8 bases, and 13 bases separated the two germline ends. This CDR3 spans 11 amino acids. The germline gives CDR1 DFQATT, CDR2 SNEGSKA (reference sequence). CDR3 sequence (DNA): TGCAGTGCCCCGAGCGGTGGGGAAGCTTTCTTT. Translated: CSAPSGGEAFF.

This clone appeared a single time. The V gene is TRBV5-8, the J gene TRBJ2-1; D unresolved. Trimming removed 1 base from V and 12 bases from J, with 20 bases in between. Germline V gives CDR1 SGHTS, CDR2 YDEGEE. CDR3 length equals 15 residues. CDR3 in amino acids: CASSLSGPHSSGQFF. CDR3 bases: TGTGCCAGCAGCTTGTCAGGCCCCCATTCATCCGGGCAGTTCTTC.

In its sample, this clone was seen once. The chain combines TRBV9 with TRBJ1-1; TRBD1 agrees at 7 bases. In germline, CDR1 is SGDLS, CDR2 YYNGEE. The CDR3 is made up of 15 amino acids. Trimming cost V 4 bases and J 6 bases; bases outside gene matches: 12. The CDR3 region has the DNA TGTGCCAGCAGCCCTGTTGACAGGGTGTCTCCTGAAGCTTTCTTT. This sequence encodes CASSPVDRVSPEAFF. Full variable domain (remainder filled in from reference TRBV9 and TRBJ1-1): DSGVTQTPKHLITATGQRVTLRCSPRSGDLSVYWYQQSLDQGLQFLIQYYNGEERAKGNILERFSAQQFPDLHSELNLSSLELGDSALYFCASSPVDRVSPEAFFGQGTRLTVV.

The V and J genes are TRBV4-3 and TRBJ2-7; the D gene is possibly TRBD2 (6 bases). The germline V and J ends were trimmed by 4 bases and 2 bases, with 15 bases remaining between them. The germline gives CDR1 LGHNA, CDR2 YSLEER. The CDR3 extends over 15 amino acids. This chain's CDR3 is CASSPSRDGTYEQYF. In DNA form, the CDR3 reads TGCGCCAGCAGCCCTTCGCGGGACGGAACCTACGAGCAGTACTTC.

V is TRBV29-1 and J is TRBJ2-3; D not resolved. CDR3 length: 12 residues. Trimming removed 6 bases at V and 4 bases at J, with 11 bases between. The germline V gene has CDR1 SQVTM and CDR2 ANQGSEA. DNA for the CDR3: TGCAGCGTCGACACAGTCGCAGATACGCAGTATTTT. Its translation: CSVDTVADTQYF.

This sequence joins TRBV30 and TRBJ2-1; the match to TRBD2 covers 15 bases. V lost 1 base and J lost 5; bases outside the gene matches: 15. Germline V CDR1 and CDR2: GTSNPN, SVGIG (reference sequence). This CDR3 region has 20 residues. The CDR3 loop is CAWSEGAGLAGGLEDNEQFF. CDR3 nucleotides: TGTGCCTGGAGTGAAGGAGCAGGACTAGCGGGGGGGCTTGAGGACAATGAGCAGTTCTTC.

The CDR3 loop reads CASSEAPSGGGETQYF. DNA of the CDR3: TGTGCCAGCAGTGAAGCCCCTAGCGGGGGAGGGGAGACCCAGTACTTC. The chain has TRBV2 and TRBJ2-5; TRBD2 aligns across 10 bases. The V gene end was trimmed by 0 bases and the J gene end by 5 bases; junction bases not matched to a gene: 6. Germline loops: CDR1 SNHLY, CDR2 FYNNEI. This CDR3 spans 16 amino acids.

This CDR3 is CASSEGQDASVGYGYTF. CDR3 nucleotide sequence: TGCGCCAGCAGCGAGGGACAGGACGCCTCAGTGGGCTATGGCTACACCTTC. The chain recombines TRBV5-1 with TRBJ1-2, with 8 bases fitting TRBD1. This CDR3 region has 17 residues. J lost 4 bases, V lost 4 bases, and 15 bases had no gene match. Germline V lookup: CDR1 SGHRS, CDR2 YFSETQ.

This clone is a singleton in its sample. The gene calls are TRBV4-1 and TRBJ1-6; 9 nucleotides line up with TRBD1. Germline CDR1 reads MGHRA; CDR2 reads YSYEKL. CDR3 size: 18 residues. Trimming cost V 0 bases and J 4 bases; bases outside gene matches: 7. CDR3 in amino acids: CASSQDRRTGAYNSPLHF. The CDR3, as DNA: TGCGCCAGCAGCCAAGATAGAAGGACAGGGGCTTATAATTCACCCCTCCACTTT.

In nucleotides, the CDR3 is TGTGCCAGCAGTTACTCGGCCAGGCACAGCGGTGAAAAACTGTTTTTT. It codes for CASSYSARHSGEKLFF. This chain connects TRBV6-5 to TRBJ1-4; D ambiguous. There are 16 residues in the CDR3. V dropped 0 bases and J dropped 7 bases, with 15 bases sitting between them. The germline V gene has CDR1 MNHEY and CDR2 SVGAGI.

This rearrangement joins TRBV10-3 to TRBJ1-2; D gene uncertain. V was cut by 2 bases and J by 0 bases, with 16 bases left in between. Germline V lookup: CDR1 ENHRY, CDR2 SYGVKD. The CDR3 contains 17 residues. CDR3 residues: CAISEEYSSLPNYGYTF. The CDR3 nucleotides are TGTGCCATCAGTGAGGAGTACAGTTCCCTACCTAACTATGGCTACACCTTC.

A word on this clone: Within the sample, other DNA sequences also encode this same CDR3. The rearrangement joins TRBV6-4 to TRBJ2-1; 11 bases fit TRBD2. Per germline, CDR1 MRHNA and CDR2 SNTAGT. Germline trimming cut 3 bases from V and 7 bases from J; bases unmatched to any gene: 8. The CDR3 is made up of 16 amino acids. CDR3 bases: TGTGCCAGCAGTGAAGGAGTAGCGGGGGGGCCAAATGAGCAGTTCTTC. Residues: CASSEGVAGGPNEQFF.

J is TRBJ2-7 and V is TRBV7-2; 10 bases align to TRBD1. This CDR3 comprises 16 residues. The germline CDR1 and CDR2 sequences are SGHTA and FQGNSA. The V and J ends lost 2 bases and 7 bases, in that order; junction bases with no gene match: 11. The CDR3 reads CASSLFGQGGAGEQYF. The CDR3 region has the DNA TGTGCCAGCAGCTTATTTGGACAGGGGGGCGCGGGGGAGCAGTACTTC.